The present entry profiles one T cell receptor beta chain with its context. Antigen unknown. Germline loops: CDR1 LNHNV, CDR2 YYDKDF (reference sequence). Trimming took 0 bases from V and 2 from J, leaving 11 bases between them. This CDR3 is 16 amino acids long. The data were obtained in a study of shared clonotypes between healthy human individuals. Study conclusions and caveats: Estimated richness values were generally larger in naive subsets than in memory subsets.

Sorted-subset replicate PCRs used 200 ng of genomic DNA. This amount corresponded to tens of thousands of T cell genomes. The repertoire was sequenced with immunoSEQ multiplex PCR; TCRdb's copy has only in-frame clones and lacks some. The sample carries hundreds of thousands of clones, 95% to 98% recorded once. CD45RO negativity and positive selection for CCR7 defined naive CD8 cells, a population that excluded terminally differentiated effector memory CD45RA+ cells. Donors comprised healthy HIV-negative adults lacking recent acute infections or vaccinations. Donors comprised only Caucasian adults living in Nashville, Tennessee.

Sequencing was done on a sample of naive CD8+ T cells sorted from blood. This clonotype was obtained from a man aged 25-45 years in good health. The rearrangement uses TRBV15 and TRBJ1-3, with a possible D match to TRBD1 (5 bases). Here the CDR3 DNA reads TGTGCCACCAGCAGAGATCGGGGGGTTGCTGGAAACACCATATATTTT. Amino acids: CATSRDRGVAGNTIYF.